The present entry profiles one T cell receptor (beta chain) with its context. The entry originates in a study of T-cell memory formation after mild COVID-19. Germline V gene sequence: CDR1 SGHTA, CDR2 FQGNSA. This CDR3 comprises 21 residues. V shed 1 base and J shed 6 bases, with 30 bases lying between them. A 5'RACE reaction primed in the constant segment made cDNA libraries of TCR alpha and TCR beta, and these carried sample barcodes and UMIs. From the 5' RACE reads, TCRdb called clonotypes with MiXCR, one entry per CDR3 protein. This table holds about 100,000 distinct CDR3 sequences, more than 9.5% found once.

V usage is TRBV7-2 and J usage is TRBJ1-4, with a tentative D call TRBD1 (5 bases). This clonotype originated in a man younger than 30 who had mild COVID-19 (a few samples of this study predate the infection). Cell type and time point are not known. Sequenced material: PBMCs or a T cell subset sorted from them (not recorded which). CDR3 sequence reads: CASSLVVFGPRDSHPHEKLFF. CDR3 DNA sequence: TGTGCCAGCAGCTTAGTTGTGTTTGGGCCCCGGGACTCCCACCCACATGAAAAACTGTTTTTT.